What follows describes a single T cell receptor (beta chain). Germline trimming cut 5 bases from V and 0 bases from J; bases unmatched to any gene: 12. The CDR3 covers 19 residues. Germline V lookup: CDR1 SEHNR, CDR2 FQNEAQ (reference sequence). Primers included in the PCR were 60 Vbeta and 13 Jbeta primers. TCRdb's copy holds only in-frame clones and misses some; the assay was immunoSEQ multiplex PCR. Of around 130,000 clones listed, over 75% are singletons. The sample originates from a study of cytomegalovirus exposure and HLA in healthy donors. The clonotype was recovered from a woman between 40 and 50 years old in good health and CMV-seronegative. V gene TRBV7-9 combines with J gene TRBJ2-6, with TRBD2 identical over 8 bases. Sample: PBMCs. The CDR3 spells CASSRGGQGGLSGANVLTF. DNA of the CDR3: TGTGCCAGCAGCCGGGGGGGCCAGGGAGGCCTCTCTGGGGCCAACGTCCTGACTTTC.